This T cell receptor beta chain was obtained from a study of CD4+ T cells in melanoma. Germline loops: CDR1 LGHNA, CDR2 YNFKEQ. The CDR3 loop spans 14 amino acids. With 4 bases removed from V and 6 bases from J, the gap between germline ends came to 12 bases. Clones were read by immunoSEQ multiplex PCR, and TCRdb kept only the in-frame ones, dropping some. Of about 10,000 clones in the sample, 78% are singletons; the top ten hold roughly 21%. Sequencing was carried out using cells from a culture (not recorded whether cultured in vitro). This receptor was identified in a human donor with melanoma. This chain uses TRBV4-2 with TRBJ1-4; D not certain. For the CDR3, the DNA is TGTGCCAGCAGCCCCCCCCCGGATCATGAAAAACTGTTTTTT. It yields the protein CASSPPPDHEKLFF.